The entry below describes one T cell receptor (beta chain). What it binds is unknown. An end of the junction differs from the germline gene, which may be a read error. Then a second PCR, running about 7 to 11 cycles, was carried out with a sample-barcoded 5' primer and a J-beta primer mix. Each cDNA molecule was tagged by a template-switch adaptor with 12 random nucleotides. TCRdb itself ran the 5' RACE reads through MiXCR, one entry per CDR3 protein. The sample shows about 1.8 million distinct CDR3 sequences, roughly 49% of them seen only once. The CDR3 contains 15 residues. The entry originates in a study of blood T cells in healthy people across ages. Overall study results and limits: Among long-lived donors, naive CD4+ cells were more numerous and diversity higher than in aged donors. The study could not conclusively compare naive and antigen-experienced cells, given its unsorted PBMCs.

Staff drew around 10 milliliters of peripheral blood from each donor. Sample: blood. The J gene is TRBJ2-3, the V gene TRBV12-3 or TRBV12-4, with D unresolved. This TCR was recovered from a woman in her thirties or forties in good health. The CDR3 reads CACSLRGDRTDTQYF. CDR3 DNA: TGTGCCTGCAGTTTACGTGGAGATCGCACAGATACGCAGTATTTT.